The source of this TCR beta chain is a study of neurological immune-mediated disorders. Study-wide findings and caveats: HTLV-1-associated myelopathy had the most TCR clonal expansion, while multiple sclerosis had the least, a level that fell below healthy controls.

V dropped 4 bases and J dropped 5 bases, with 20 bases sitting between them. The CDR3 extends over 17 amino acids. The germline V gene encodes CDR1 MGHDK and CDR2 SYGVNS. By 5'RACE with 10-nucleotide random UMIs, the cDNA was made. TCRdb used MiXCR to reprocess the 5' RACE reads, holding one entry per CDR3 protein. The sample lists around 90,000 distinct CDR3 sequences; about 13% were seen once. Indicated time point: longitudinal time-point 2. Unsorted libraries came from 2 million PBMCs stored at -80 °C. This clonotype was seen ten or more times. Its specificity is unknown. The chain employs TRBV25-1 and TRBJ2-2; D may match TRBD1 or TRBD2 (5 bases each). This TCR derives from a female donor with HTLV-1-associated myelopathy (HAM/TSP). The sample comprised PBMCs. The CDR3 DNA reads TGTGCCAGCAGTGCCTTTTCAGGGAGTCGAAATACCGGGGAGCTGTTTTTT. Translation: CASSAFSGSRNTGELFF. Filled out from reference TRBV25-1 and TRBJ2-2, the complete variable domain reads EADIYQTPRYLVIGTGKKITLECSQTMGHDKMYWYQQDPGMELHLIHYSYGVNSTEKGDLSSESTVSRIRTEHFPLTLESARPSHTSQYLCASSAFSGSRNTGELFFGEGSRLTVL.